This entry concerns a single T cell receptor (beta chain). Germline V gene data show CDR1 as SEHNR and CDR2 as FQNEAQ (reference sequence). V lost 2 bases and J 9 bases, leaving 14 bases between the germline ends. The CDR3 is 15 amino acids. Repertoires were generated with immunoSEQ multiplex PCR, while TCRdb's copy carries only in-frame clones and drops some. Of roughly 170,000 clones in the sample, around 88% were seen once. The sample comes from a study of control samples from healthy donors and cancer patients. The V gene is TRBV7-9, the J gene TRBJ1-6, with a possible D match to TRBD1 (5 bases). This sequence was found in a woman aged 30 to 39 in good health. The sequenced sample was blood. The CDR3: CASSLQGDSFSPLHF. The DNA for the CDR3 is TGTGCCAGCAGCTTACAGGGTGACTCCTTTTCACCCCTCCACTTT.